This T cell receptor beta chain was observed in a study of blood T cell repertoires in COVID-19. About the research overall: Both acute and convalescent COVID-19 samples were obtained from the United States, Italy and Spain.

The method was immunoSEQ multiplex PCR; TCRdb's version includes in-frame clones alone and lacks a portion of them. The sample yields 150,000 or so clones, roughly 90% seen once. All enrollees were roughly 18 to 95 years old and from roughly 26 US areas. Clinical histories supplied by participants themselves formed the basis of cohort assignment. The CDR3 contains 15 residues. The germline V gene has CDR1 MNHEY and CDR2 SVGAGI. V lost 6 bases to trimming and J lost 4 bases; unmatched junction nucleotides: 11. This TCR was sampled from a human donor with acute COVID-19. The donor label of this sample is uncertain. V gene TRBV6-5 combines with J gene TRBJ2-7; TRBD1 aligns across 8 bases. The source material was PBMCs or T cells enriched from blood (not recorded which). CDR3: CASRGAGTGPYEQYF. Here the CDR3 DNA reads TGTGCCAGCAGGGGGGCCGGGACAGGACCGTACGAGCAGTACTTC.